The next 18 T cell receptor beta chains were all read from a single sample in a study of shared clonotypes between healthy human individuals. Naive CD8 isolation took CD45RO-negative cells positively selected for CCR7 and excluded terminally differentiated effector memory CD45RA+ cells. TCRdb's table, derived via immunoSEQ multiplex PCR, lists solely in-frame clones and lacks some. The sample consists of hundreds of thousands of clones, approximately 95% of them appearing once. Sequencing input: naive CD8+ T cells sorted from blood. Receptors were obtained from a woman in her twenties or thirties in good health.

With regard to this clone: This specimen includes other DNA sequences encoding the same CDR3. The chain carries TRBV27 and TRBJ2-3, with TRBD2 identical over 8 bases. With 7 bases clipped from V and 6 bases from J, the junction kept 3 bases outside the gene matches. The CDR3 sequence is 12 residues long. Germline V CDR1 and CDR2: MNHEY, SMNVEV (reference sequence). The DNA of the CDR3 is TGTGCCAGCACCGGGGGGGCCGATACGCAGTATTTT. It yields the protein CASTGGADTQYF.

This chain connects TRBV2 to TRBJ2-3; D call uncertain. V lost 4 bases and J lost 2, with 16 bases in between. Germline V gene data show CDR1 as SNHLY and CDR2 as FYNNEI. The CDR3 covers 16 residues. The CDR3 DNA follows: TGTGCCAGCAGTGTAGGCCAACCTCTCGACACAGATACGCAGTATTTT. This translates into CASSVGQPLDTDTQYF. Full variable domain (outside the CDR3, taken from reference TRBV2 and TRBJ2-3): EPEVTQTPSHQVTQMGQEVILRCVPISNHLYFYWYRQILGQKVEFLVSFYNNEISEKSEIFDDQFSVERPDGSNFTLKIRSTKLEDSAMYFCASSVGQPLDTDTQYFGPGTRLTVL.

This chain connects TRBV11-2 to TRBJ2-7; no clear D. V was clipped by 5 bases and J by 3 bases, with 17 bases between them. This CDR3 comprises 15 residues. Germline lookup yields CDR1 SGHAT and CDR2 FQNNGV. CDR3 sequence (DNA): TGTGCCAGCAGCCCCGCCAATATGCCTAACTACGAGCAGTACTTC. As protein: CASSPANMPNYEQYF.

About this clone: A read error may produce the germline difference seen at one junction end. V and J are TRBV15 and TRBJ2-7; D possibly corresponds to TRBD2 (6 bases). Per germline, CDR1 LNHNV and CDR2 YYDKDF (reference sequence). The CDR3 has 14 residues. The CDR3 is CASSEGSGTYEQYF. CDR3 DNA sequence: TGTGCCTCCAGCGAGGGTAGCGGTACCTACGAGCAGTACTTC.

V and J are TRBV10-2 and TRBJ2-6, with D perhaps given as TRBD1 or TRBD2 (5 bases each). CDR1 is WSHSY and CDR2 is SAAADI in the germline V gene. V lost 3 bases and J 12 bases, leaving 12 bases between the germline ends. The CDR3 is 13 residues long. The CDR3 is CASSESGPGVLTF. CDR3 coding DNA: TGCGCCAGCAGTGAATCGGGGCCGGGCGTCCTGACTTTC.

The chain recombines TRBV5-4 with TRBJ1-2; TRBD1 might be the D (6 bases). The CDR3 runs to 13 residues. Germline CDR1 SGHNT, CDR2 YYREEE (reference sequence). Between the trimmed V and J ends, which lost 4 bases and 3 bases, there was a span of 10 bases. In nucleotides, the CDR3 is TGTGCCAGCAGCCGACAGGCTGACTATGGCTACACCTTC. This encodes CASSRQADYGYTF.

The gene calls are TRBV2 and TRBJ1-2; TRBD1 agrees at 7 bases. The germline CDR1 and CDR2 sequences are SNHLY and FYNNEI. V lost 7 bases to trimming and J lost 9 bases; unmatched junction nucleotides: 8. This CDR3 has 12 residues. The CDR3 DNA reads TGTGCCAGCACTAGACAGGGTGATAGCTACACCTTC. Its protein product is CASTRQGDSYTF.

The rearrangement joins TRBV6-1 to TRBJ1-2; D possibly corresponds to TRBD1 (5 bases). Germline V CDR1 and CDR2: MNHNS, SASEGT. This CDR3 contains 14 residues. Trimming cost V 2 bases and J 4 bases, with 11 bases left between them. For the CDR3, the DNA is TGTGCCAGCAGTGAAAATTCAGGGAGCTATGGCTACACCTTC. This translates into CASSENSGSYGYTF.

The chain has TRBV2 and TRBJ1-1; D is ambiguous. There are 12 residues in the CDR3. Germline V gene sequence: CDR1 SNHLY, CDR2 FYNNEI. Trimming left V 7 bases short and J 2 bases short, with 8 bases between. CDR3 sequence: CASIEENTEAFF. In DNA form, the CDR3 reads TGTGCCAGCATTGAGGAAAACACTGAAGCTTTCTTT.

V gene TRBV28 combines with J gene TRBJ1-1; 8 nucleotides line up with TRBD1. In germline, CDR1 is MDHEN, CDR2 SYDVKM. V lost 5 bases, J lost 6 bases, and 5 bases stayed unmatched. The CDR3 has 13 residues. The CDR3 nucleotides read TGTGCCAGCAGTCAGACAGGGGTCCCTGAAGCTTTCTTT. This encodes CASSQTGVPEAFF. The whole variable domain, remainder taken from reference TRBV28 and TRBJ1-1, is DVKVTQSSRYLVKRTGEKVFLECVQDMDHENMFWYRQDPGLGLRLIYFSYDVKMKEKGDIPEGYSVSREKKERFSLILESASTNQTSMYLCASSQTGVPEAFFGQGTRLTVV.

The chain uses TRBV20-1 and TRBJ2-7; D is undetermined. V shed 3 bases and J shed 6 bases, with 9 bases lying between them. This CDR3 is 11 amino acids long. Germline values: CDR1 DFQATT, CDR2 SNEGSKA (reference sequence). DNA of the CDR3: TGCAGTGCTAGTTGGTCCACCGAGCAGTACTTC. Translating gives CSASWSTEQYF.

About this clone itself: Other DNA variants within this sample encode the same CDR3. V is TRBV18 and J is TRBJ2-7, with 7 bases fitting TRBD1. Germline V lookup: CDR1 KGHSH, CDR2 LQKENI. Trimming at V came to 3 bases and at J to 4 bases, leaving 3 bases not matched to a gene. This CDR3 is built from 13 residues. For the CDR3, the DNA is TGTGCCAGCTCACCGGGGACAGCATACGAGCAGTACTTC. Translation: CASSPGTAYEQYF.

The chain links TRBV21-1 to TRBJ1-5. TRBV21-1 corresponds to a pseudogene. This CDR3 has 12 residues. The CDR3 DNA reads as TGTGCCAGTGACAGAGGGACTCAGCCCCAGCATTTT. Protein: CASDRGTQPQHF.

This clone was seen just once. The chain employs TRBV7-7 and TRBJ2-7, with D hard to call. The germline V gene has CDR1 SSHAT and CDR2 FNYEAQ (reference sequence). This CDR3 is built from 14 residues. V was clipped by 4 bases and J by 2 bases, with 12 bases between them. CDR3 nucleotide sequence: TGTGCCAGCAGCTCGGAAAACGTTCCCTACGAGCAGTACTTC. Its translation is CASSSENVPYEQYF.

The rearrangement uses TRBV7-2 and TRBJ2-1, with 9 bases matching TRBD2. CDR3 size: 15 residues. In germline, CDR1 is SGHTA, CDR2 FQGNSA. Trimming at V came to 2 bases and at J to 8 bases, leaving 7 bases not matched to a gene. The CDR3 bases are TGTGCCAGCAGCTTATTTAGCGGGAGCCCACATGAGCAGTTCTTC. This encodes CASSLFSGSPHEQFF.

CDR3 nucleotide sequence: TGTGCCAGCAGCCCGACAGGCCCCTACGAGCAGTACTTC. Protein product: CASSPTGPYEQYF. The rearrangement links TRBV7-8 to TRBJ2-7; TRBD1 might be the D (6 bases). The CDR3 is made up of 13 amino acids. The germline V gene has CDR1 SGHVS and CDR2 FQNEAQ. Trimming removed 5 bases at V and 2 bases at J, with 10 bases between.

This clone was detected a few times. The sample has other DNA sequences that encode this CDR3 too. This chain links TRBV28 with TRBJ2-1; D not certain. The CDR3 is 11 amino acids. Trimming cost V 4 bases and J 5 bases, with 3 bases left between them. Germline lookup yields CDR1 MDHEN and CDR2 SYDVKM. CDR3 sequence: CASSSNNEQFF. The CDR3 DNA is TGTGCCAGCAGTTCCAACAATGAGCAGTTCTTC.

This chain uses TRBV18 with TRBJ2-7; no firm D call. Trimming removed 5 bases from V and 1 base from J, with 6 bases in between. The CDR3 sequence is 12 residues long. Germline values: CDR1 KGHSH, CDR2 LQKENI. The CDR3 is CASSEVSYEQYF. The CDR3, as DNA: TGTGCCAGCTCAGAGGTTTCCTACGAGCAGTACTTC.